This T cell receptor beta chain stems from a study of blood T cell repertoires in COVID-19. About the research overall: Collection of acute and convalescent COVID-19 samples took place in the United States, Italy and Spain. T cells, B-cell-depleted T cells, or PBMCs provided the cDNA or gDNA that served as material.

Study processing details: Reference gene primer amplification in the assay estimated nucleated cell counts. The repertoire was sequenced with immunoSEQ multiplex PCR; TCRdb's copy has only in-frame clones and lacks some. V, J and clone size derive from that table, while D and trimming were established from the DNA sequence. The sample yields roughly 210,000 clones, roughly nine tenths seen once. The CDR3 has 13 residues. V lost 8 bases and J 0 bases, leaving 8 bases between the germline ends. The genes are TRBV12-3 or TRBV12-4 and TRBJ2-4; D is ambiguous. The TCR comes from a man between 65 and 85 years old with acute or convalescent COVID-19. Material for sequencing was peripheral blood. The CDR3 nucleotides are TGTGCCAGCCGGTCGGTAGCCAAAAACATTCAGTACTTC. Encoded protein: CASRSVAKNIQYF.